A selection of T cell receptor beta chains follows, all from one sample in a study of blood T cells in healthy people across ages. Via MiXCR, TCRdb re-called the 5' RACE reads, giving one row per CDR3 protein. The sample has 780,000 or so distinct CDR3 sequences; 20% to 25% are singletons. The same specimen was also included in a second study, on T cells of mothers and their children.

Material: blood. The receptors derive from a boy younger than 18 in good health. Each CDR3 is given with its conserved first and last residue. Each record gives: D gene, clone size, J gene, V gene, CDR3 DNA, CDR3 protein. D genes are given only for firm matches. Size values are once, few and many counts, or a class for expanded clones, and some rows have none.

d_gene: -; abundance: -; j_gene: TRBJ1-2; v_gene: TRBV29-1; CDR3nt: TGCAGCGCGGTGGCATTGAACTATGGCTACACCTTC; CDR3aa: CSAVALNYGYTF
d_gene: -; abundance: -; j_gene: TRBJ2-6; v_gene: TRBV4-2; CDR3nt: TGTGCCAGCAGCCAAGATACGGGGGCTGGGGCCAACGTCCTGACTTTC; CDR3aa: CASSQDTGAGANVLTF
d_gene: -; abundance: few; j_gene: TRBJ2-5; v_gene: TRBV20-1; CDR3nt: TGCAGTGCTAATGACGGTTCGGAGACCCAGTACTTC; CDR3aa: CSANDGSETQYF
d_gene: -; abundance: -; j_gene: TRBJ2-7; v_gene: TRBV29-1; CDR3nt: TGCAGCGTTGAACCGACGGGGATCGACGAGCAGTACTTC; CDR3aa: CSVEPTGIDEQYF
d_gene: -; abundance: few; j_gene: TRBJ2-4; v_gene: TRBV7-3; CDR3nt: TGTGCCAGCAGCTTACTGGGGGCGACGGACATTCAGTACTTC; CDR3aa: CASSLLGATDIQYF
d_gene: -; abundance: -; j_gene: TRBJ2-7; v_gene: TRBV6-2/TRBV6-3; CDR3nt: TGTGCCAGCAGTTACTCGAAGTTCACTGGGAGCTCCTACGAGCAGTACTTC; CDR3aa: CASSYSKFTGSSYEQYF
d_gene: -; abundance: few; j_gene: TRBJ2-2; v_gene: TRBV29-1; CDR3nt: TGCAGCGTTGGGGGGATGTTCGGGGGGCCTGCAGACACCGGGGAGCTGTTTTTT; CDR3aa: CSVGGMFGGPADTGELFF
d_gene: TRBD1; abundance: -; j_gene: TRBJ2-1; v_gene: TRBV18; CDR3nt: TGTGCCAGCTCACGGACAGGGCCCACCTACAATGAGCAGTTCTTC; CDR3aa: CASSRTGPTYNEQFF
d_gene: TRBD2; abundance: -; j_gene: TRBJ2-7; v_gene: TRBV6-2/TRBV6-3; CDR3nt: TGTGCCAGCAGTTACTCGTCTAGCGGACCCCTGGAGCAGTACTTC; CDR3aa: CASSYSSSGPLEQYF
d_gene: TRBD2; abundance: few; j_gene: TRBJ2-1; v_gene: TRBV5-6; CDR3nt: TGTGCCAGCAGCCTTTTGGGACTAGCGTACTCCGATGAGCAGTTCTTC; CDR3aa: CASSLLGLAYSDEQFF
d_gene: -; abundance: few; j_gene: TRBJ2-1; v_gene: TRBV10-3; CDR3nt: TGTGCCAGCCGGGACGAACTCTATGAGCAGTTCTTC; CDR3aa: CASRDELYEQFF
d_gene: -; abundance: few; j_gene: TRBJ1-2; v_gene: TRBV7-2; CDR3nt: TGTGCCAGCAGCTTCGCCACGGTCGCTAACTATGGCTACACCTTC; CDR3aa: CASSFATVANYGYTF
d_gene: -; abundance: -; j_gene: TRBJ2-1; v_gene: TRBV6-1; CDR3nt: TGTGCCAGCAGTGAATGGGACCAGAGGTTCTTC; CDR3aa: CASSEWDQRFF
d_gene: TRBD1; abundance: many; j_gene: TRBJ2-7; v_gene: TRBV5-1; CDR3nt: TGCGCCAGCAGCTTGGGCCCCGGGACAGGAGGTCGACACGAGCAGTACTTC; CDR3aa: CASSLGPGTGGRHEQYF
d_gene: TRBD1; abundance: -; j_gene: TRBJ2-5; v_gene: TRBV27; CDR3nt: TGTGCCAGCAGTTTAGGGCTGACAGGGGGGTACCAAGAGACCCAGTACTTC; CDR3aa: CASSLGLTGGYQETQYF
d_gene: -; abundance: -; j_gene: TRBJ2-7; v_gene: TRBV28; CDR3nt: TGTGCCAGCAGTTCGCCCCGCGCAGGGAATCCCTACGAGCAGTACTTC; CDR3aa: CASSSPRAGNPYEQYF
d_gene: -; abundance: -; j_gene: TRBJ2-6; v_gene: TRBV2; CDR3nt: TGTGCCAGCAGTGAAGGGCCTCCTGGGGCCAACGTCCTGACTTTC; CDR3aa: CASSEGPPGANVLTF
d_gene: -; abundance: -; j_gene: TRBJ2-3; v_gene: TRBV19; CDR3nt: TGTGCCGCCGAACTGGATACGCAGTATTTT; CDR3aa: CAAELDTQYF
d_gene: TRBD2; abundance: few; j_gene: TRBJ2-1; v_gene: TRBV7-8; CDR3nt: TGTGCCAGCAGTCCGACTAGCGGGAGGTTTCGGCAGTTCTTC; CDR3aa: CASSPTSGRFRQFF
d_gene: TRBD2; abundance: -; j_gene: TRBJ2-7; v_gene: TRBV4-3; CDR3nt: TGCGCCAGCAGCCTTCTACTAGCGGGGGAGGAGCAGTACTTC; CDR3aa: CASSLLLAGEEQYF
d_gene: -; abundance: -; j_gene: TRBJ2-2; v_gene: TRBV7-8; CDR3nt: TGTGCCAGCAGCTTACAGGGGACGAACACCGGGGAGCTGTTTTTT; CDR3aa: CASSLQGTNTGELFF
d_gene: -; abundance: -; j_gene: TRBJ2-7; v_gene: TRBV25-1; CDR3nt: TGTGCCAGCAGTGATCCCACGGTTAGCTCCTACGAGCAGTACTTC; CDR3aa: CASSDPTVSSYEQYF
d_gene: -; abundance: -; j_gene: TRBJ2-3; v_gene: TRBV24-1; CDR3nt: TGTGCCACCAGTGATTTGGGATCGGGGGCAACAGATACGCAGTATTTT; CDR3aa: CATSDLGSGATDTQYF
d_gene: -; abundance: few; j_gene: TRBJ2-3; v_gene: TRBV9; CDR3nt: TGTGCCAGCAGCGGAGATGGGCGGGTCACAGATACGCAGTATTTT; CDR3aa: CASSGDGRVTDTQYF
d_gene: TRBD1; abundance: few; j_gene: TRBJ1-2; v_gene: TRBV20-1; CDR3nt: TGCAGTGCTAGAGTGCCGGGACAGAACCTTTATGGCTACACCTTC; CDR3aa: CSARVPGQNLYGYTF
d_gene: -; abundance: few; j_gene: TRBJ1-6; v_gene: TRBV21-1; CDR3nt: TGTGCCAGCACCGGGACACCGGAGGACTCCTATAATTCACCCCTCCACTTT; CDR3aa: CASTGTPEDSYNSPLHF
d_gene: TRBD1; abundance: -; j_gene: TRBJ2-7; v_gene: TRBV6-2/TRBV6-3; CDR3nt: TGTGCCAGCACCCTTACGCCGGGACAGGGAGTTTACGAGCAGTACTTC; CDR3aa: CASTLTPGQGVYEQYF
d_gene: -; abundance: few; j_gene: TRBJ1-2; v_gene: TRBV7-8; CDR3nt: TGTGCCAGCAGCTTAGGCGGGCTCTATGGCTACACCTTC; CDR3aa: CASSLGGLYGYTF
d_gene: TRBD1; abundance: few; j_gene: TRBJ2-3; v_gene: TRBV6-2/TRBV6-3; CDR3nt: TGTGCCAGCAGTTACGAGGCCGGGACAGGGGGCGCAGATACGCAGTATTTT; CDR3aa: CASSYEAGTGGADTQYF
d_gene: -; abundance: many; j_gene: TRBJ1-1; v_gene: TRBV28; CDR3nt: TGTGCCAGCAGCCCCAGCGGGACAGAAGCTTTCTTT; CDR3aa: CASSPSGTEAFF
d_gene: -; abundance: -; j_gene: TRBJ2-5; v_gene: TRBV7-7; CDR3nt: TGTGCTAGCAGCTTAGCCCCCTGGCGGGTGAACCAAGAGACCCAGTACTTC; CDR3aa: CASSLAPWRVNQETQYF
d_gene: -; abundance: -; j_gene: TRBJ2-1; v_gene: TRBV20-1; CDR3nt: TGCAGTGCTAGGGATGGCGGGAAGGGTAATGAGCAGTTCTTC; CDR3aa: CSARDGGKGNEQFF
d_gene: -; abundance: few; j_gene: TRBJ2-7; v_gene: TRBV7-2; CDR3nt: TGTGCCAGCAGCTTAAAGCCGGACTACGAGCAGTACTTC; CDR3aa: CASSLKPDYEQYF
d_gene: TRBD1; abundance: -; j_gene: TRBJ2-7; v_gene: TRBV6-2/TRBV6-3; CDR3nt: TGTGCCAGCAGTTGGACAGGGGCGTCCTACGAGCAGTACTTC; CDR3aa: CASSWTGASYEQYF
d_gene: TRBD1; abundance: few; j_gene: TRBJ1-4; v_gene: TRBV7-2; CDR3nt: TGTGCCAGCAGCGATAGGACAGGAGGAGAAAAACTGTTTTTT; CDR3aa: CASSDRTGGEKLFF
d_gene: TRBD2; abundance: few; j_gene: TRBJ2-5; v_gene: TRBV27; CDR3nt: TGTGCCAGCAGTCCTACTAGCGGGAGGTCCGCCCTGCAAGAGACCCAGTACTTC; CDR3aa: CASSPTSGRSALQETQYF
d_gene: -; abundance: once; j_gene: TRBJ1-5; v_gene: TRBV6-6; CDR3nt: TGTGCCAGCAGTTATTCCGGGGGCAACCCTCAGCCCCAGCATTTT; CDR3aa: CASSYSGGNPQPQHF
d_gene: TRBD1; abundance: few; j_gene: TRBJ1-2; v_gene: TRBV15; CDR3nt: TGTGCCACCAGCGGACCCGGGACAGGGAGTGTTGTGCATGGCTACACCTTC; CDR3aa: CATSGPGTGSVVHGYTF
d_gene: TRBD1; abundance: -; j_gene: TRBJ1-5; v_gene: TRBV5-6; CDR3nt: TGTGCCAGCAGCTCCACTCCGGGACAGGGGAATCAGCCCCAGCATTTT; CDR3aa: CASSSTPGQGNQPQHF
d_gene: -; abundance: -; j_gene: TRBJ2-3; v_gene: TRBV6-1; CDR3nt: TGTGCCAGCAAGGTAGGCGGAGATACGCAGTATTTT; CDR3aa: CASKVGGDTQYF
d_gene: -; abundance: -; j_gene: TRBJ1-2; v_gene: TRBV5-5; CDR3nt: TGTGCCAGCAGCGGGGCGCCGGGGGCGATACTCTATGGCTACACCTTC; CDR3aa: CASSGAPGAILYGYTF
d_gene: -; abundance: -; j_gene: TRBJ2-5; v_gene: TRBV28; CDR3nt: TGTGCCAGCAGTACAACAGACTCAACTGGGGAGACCCAGTACTTC; CDR3aa: CASSTTDSTGETQYF
d_gene: TRBD1; abundance: few; j_gene: TRBJ2-3; v_gene: TRBV5-5; CDR3nt: TGTGCCAGCAGCTTGGGGTTCGGGACAGGGTTCACAGATACGCAGTATTTT; CDR3aa: CASSLGFGTGFTDTQYF
d_gene: -; abundance: few; j_gene: TRBJ1-2; v_gene: TRBV20-1; CDR3nt: TGCAGTGCTACTCTGGGGTATGGCTACACCTTC; CDR3aa: CSATLGYGYTF
d_gene: TRBD1; abundance: few; j_gene: TRBJ2-5; v_gene: TRBV29-1; CDR3nt: TGCAGCGTTCCAGGGGGCAGGGAGACCCAGTACTTC; CDR3aa: CSVPGGRETQYF
d_gene: -; abundance: -; j_gene: TRBJ2-6; v_gene: TRBV6-6; CDR3nt: TGTGCCAGCACCGTACGACAGTCTGGGGCCAACGTCCTGACTTTC; CDR3aa: CASTVRQSGANVLTF
d_gene: TRBD1; abundance: few; j_gene: TRBJ2-7; v_gene: TRBV28; CDR3nt: TGTGCCAGCAGGGGAGGACAGGGGAAGTCCTACGAGCAGTACTTC; CDR3aa: CASRGGQGKSYEQYF
d_gene: -; abundance: -; j_gene: TRBJ2-1; v_gene: TRBV12-3/TRBV12-4; CDR3nt: TGTGCCAGCAGTTTAGGCGGGACAGCCATCGAGACCCAGTTCTTC; CDR3aa: CASSLGGTAIETQFF
d_gene: TRBD1; abundance: -; j_gene: TRBJ2-7; v_gene: TRBV29-1; CDR3nt: TGCAGCGTTGAATTTCCCCGGGTCTATTGGGGGCAGGGGGAAACCTACGAGCAGTACTTC; CDR3aa: CSVEFPRVYWGQGETYEQYF
d_gene: TRBD2; abundance: -; j_gene: TRBJ2-7; v_gene: TRBV13; CDR3nt: TGTGCCAGCACCTACGGCGGGAGGCCCCACGAGCAGTACTTC; CDR3aa: CASTYGGRPHEQYF
d_gene: -; abundance: -; j_gene: TRBJ1-5; v_gene: TRBV28; CDR3nt: TGTGCCACCGCCGAGGGGGGTCAGCCCCAGCATTTT; CDR3aa: CATAEGGQPQHF
d_gene: TRBD2; abundance: few; j_gene: TRBJ2-1; v_gene: TRBV16; CDR3nt: TGTGCCAGCAGCCAGTTATTAGCGGGAGATAATGAGCAGTTCTTC; CDR3aa: CASSQLLAGDNEQFF
d_gene: -; abundance: few; j_gene: TRBJ2-5; v_gene: TRBV18; CDR3nt: TGTGCCAGCTCAGATACAGGATATCAAGAGACCCAGTACTTC; CDR3aa: CASSDTGYQETQYF
d_gene: -; abundance: -; j_gene: TRBJ1-2; v_gene: TRBV3-1; CDR3nt: TGTGCCAGCAGCCAAGATTCGGCCCGGAGCGGCTACACCTTC; CDR3aa: CASSQDSARSGYTF
d_gene: -; abundance: -; j_gene: TRBJ2-1; v_gene: TRBV2; CDR3nt: TGTGCCAGCAGTGAAAATCCTTACCCATACAATGAGCAGTTCTTC; CDR3aa: CASSENPYPYNEQFF
d_gene: -; abundance: -; j_gene: TRBJ1-4; v_gene: TRBV29-1; CDR3nt: TGCAGCGCGCTCGGGCAGGCAACTAATGAAAAACTGTTTTTT; CDR3aa: CSALGQATNEKLFF
d_gene: TRBD1; abundance: -; j_gene: TRBJ2-1; v_gene: TRBV9; CDR3nt: TGTGCCAGCAGCGCCCGACAGGGGATGTGGGATGAGCAGTTCTTC; CDR3aa: CASSARQGMWDEQFF
d_gene: -; abundance: -; j_gene: TRBJ2-7; v_gene: TRBV27; CDR3nt: TGTGCCAGCAGTTTCACCGGGGACGACGAGCAGTACTTC; CDR3aa: CASSFTGDDEQYF
d_gene: TRBD2; abundance: few; j_gene: TRBJ2-1; v_gene: TRBV7-2; CDR3nt: TGTGCCAGCAGCCGCGGGGGGGCCAGGGCCAATGAGCAGTTCTTC; CDR3aa: CASSRGGARANEQFF
d_gene: -; abundance: few; j_gene: TRBJ2-1; v_gene: TRBV29-1; CDR3nt: TGCAGCGTTGGCACCAAAAACAGGGACAATGAGCAGTTCTTC; CDR3aa: CSVGTKNRDNEQFF